This T cell receptor (beta chain) was identified during a study of T cell repertoires in cytomegalovirus infection. About the study: Both a matching HLA type and CMV infection were indicated by public TCR beta signatures.

TCRdb re-called the reads through MiXCR, storing one row per CDR3 protein. The table lists 490,000 or so distinct CDR3 sequences, about 10% of them singletons, with around 9.6% in the top ten. This clonotype was detected only a few times. Its antigen remains unidentified. Findings of the study overall: Dominating the ex vivo response were TCR beta clonotypes that were CMV-specific and HLA-C-restricted. Carriage of CMV together with the relevant HLA was identifiable through cumulative public TCR beta family frequency.

V shed 6 bases and J shed 5 bases, with 16 bases lying between them. CDR1 is DFQATT, CDR2 SNEGSKA, per germline (reference sequence). The CDR3 runs to 13 residues. This receptor was obtained from a human donor in good health (CMV status not recorded). Some clones in this sample may be carry-over from other donors' samples. The chain uses TRBV20-1 and TRBJ2-5; D is possibly TRBD1 (5 bases). The specimen was PBMCs. CDR3 nucleotides: TGCAGTGCCCCCGCTGGGGCGAGGGAGACCCAGTACTTC. Translation: CSAPAGARETQYF.